The 21 T cell receptor beta chains listed next were all sequenced from one sample in a study of cytomegalovirus exposure and HLA in healthy donors. The study ran its PCR with 60 Vbeta and 13 Jbeta primers. Produced via immunoSEQ multiplex PCR; TCRdb's table is partial and in-frame only. There are approximately 69,000 clones in the sample; 76% occur only once, and 2.5% to 3.5% lies in the top ten. Sequenced: PBMCs. The receptors originated from a man younger than 30 in good health and CMV-seronegative.

The V gene is TRBV4-1, the J gene TRBJ1-1, with D maybe TRBD1 (6 bases). Germline V gene sequence: CDR1 MGHRA, CDR2 YSYEKL. There are 14 residues in the CDR3. V lost 4 bases, J lost 1 base, and 10 bases lay in between. CDR3 in amino acids: CASSPGQQNTEAFF. CDR3 in DNA: TGCGCCAGCAGCCCTGGACAGCAGAACACTGAAGCTTTCTTT.

The rearrangement links TRBV7-9 to TRBJ1-6, with a possible D match to TRBD1 (6 bases). CDR3 length equals 15 residues. The V end lost 5 bases, the J end lost 11 bases, and 19 bases lay between the germline ends. Germline V gene data show CDR1 as SEHNR and CDR2 as FQNEAQ (reference sequence). The chain's CDR3 is CASSQSGQSGPPLHF. CDR3 in DNA: TGTGCCAGCAGCCAGAGCGGACAGTCCGGCCCACCCCTCCACTTT.

V is TRBV19 and J is TRBJ1-3, with D unclear. The germline gives CDR1 LNHDA, CDR2 SQIVND (reference sequence). The CDR3 is 16 residues long. Trimming took off 3 bases at V and 0 bases at J, with 12 bases between the two ends. As DNA, the CDR3 is TGTGCCAGTAGTATTGTGAGATCTGTCTCTGGAAACACCATATATTTT. Translated: CASSIVRSVSGNTIYF. Combining the CDR3 with reference TRBV19 and TRBJ1-3 gives the whole variable domain DGGITQSPKYLFRKEGQNVTLSCEQNLNHDAMYWYRQDPGQGLRLIYYSQIVNDFQKGDIAEGYSVSREKKESFPLTVTSAQKNPTAFYLCASSIVRSVSGNTIYFGEGSWLTVV.

Here the CDR3 reads CASSPPRGGSDSPLHF. The CDR3 region has the DNA TGTGCCAGCAGTCCTCCTCGCGGGGGTAGTGATTCACCCCTCCACTTT. This chain uses TRBV28 with TRBJ1-6, with D perhaps matching TRBD1 (5 bases). Per the germline V gene, CDR1 is MDHEN and CDR2 is SYDVKM. The CDR3 totals 16 residues. V gave up 5 bases and J gave up 8 bases, with 19 bases separating them.

The V and J genes are TRBV6-6 and TRBJ1-6; perhaps TRBD1 as D (6 bases). Deletions cut 6 bases from V and 6 bases from J, with 6 bases between. The CDR3 loop spans 12 amino acids. Germline CDR1 and CDR2: MNHNY and SVGAGI (reference sequence). The CDR3 DNA reads as TGTGCCAGCAGCAGGGGTAATTCACCCCTCCACTTT. This codes for CASSRGNSPLHF.

This sequence joins TRBV2 and TRBJ2-7; D unresolved. Germline assignment: CDR1 SNHLY and CDR2 FYNNEI. The CDR3 is made up of 13 amino acids. With 10 bases removed from V and 0 bases from J, the gap between germline ends came to 13 bases. CDR3 protein: CATTRVLSYEQYF. The CDR3 region has the DNA TGTGCCACTACCCGGGTCCTCTCCTACGAGCAGTACTTC. The entire variable domain, with the rest obtained from reference TRBV2 and TRBJ2-7, is as follows: EPEVTQTPSHQVTQMGQEVILRCVPISNHLYFYWYRQILGQKVEFLVSFYNNEISEKSEIFDDQFSVERPDGSNFTLKIRSTKLEDSAMYFCATTRVLSYEQYFGPGTRLTVT.

This sequence joins TRBV10-3 and TRBJ1-4; 10 nucleotides agree with TRBD1. CDR1 and CDR2 from the germline V gene are ENHRY and SYGVKD. The length of the CDR3 is 16 residues. The V segment lost 3 bases and the J segment 5 bases; nucleotides outside the gene matches: 6. The CDR3 DNA sequence: TGTGCCATCAGTGAAGTCCCGGGACAGGGGAATGAAAAACTGTTTTTT. Translating gives CAISEVPGQGNEKLFF.

The chain uses TRBV7-2 and TRBJ2-7; TRBD1 aligns across 7 bases. The CDR3 is 13 residues long. Germline V CDR1 and CDR2: SGHTA, FQGNSA. J gave up 2 bases and V 5 bases, and 3 bases lay outside the gene matches. CDR3 sequence reads: CASSTDRAYEQYV. CDR3 nucleotides: TGTGCCAGCAGCACAGACAGGGCCTACGAGCAGTACGTC.

V and J are TRBV19 and TRBJ2-4; 9 bases align to TRBD1. This CDR3 spans 17 amino acids. Germline V gives CDR1 LNHDA, CDR2 SQIVND (reference sequence). The trim removed 5 bases at V and 2 bases at J, leaving 10 bases unmatched. CDR3 sequence (DNA): TGTGCCAGTAGTCTACAGGGGGCGGGGATGACCAAAAACATTCAGTACTTC. This encodes CASSLQGAGMTKNIQYF.

The chain combines TRBV11-1 with TRBJ1-1; D is perhaps TRBD1 (5 bases). Per germline, CDR1 SGHAT and CDR2 FQDESV (reference sequence). The V and J ends lost 1 base and 0 bases respectively, with 12 bases between them. The CDR3 spans 16 residues. CDR3 residues: CASSLEAGFLNTEAFF. The CDR3 coding sequence is TGTGCCAGCAGCTTAGAGGCAGGGTTCTTGAACACTGAAGCTTTCTTT.

The V call is TRBV4-1, the J call TRBJ2-3; 13 bases fit TRBD2. Per germline, CDR1 MGHRA and CDR2 YSYEKL. The CDR3 sequence is 18 residues long. Unmatched junction bases numbered 12, after V lost 5 bases and J lost 4 bases. The CDR3: CASSFTSGGASGPDTQYF. CDR3 in DNA: TGCGCCAGCAGCTTTACTAGCGGGGGGGCCTCCGGCCCAGATACGCAGTATTTT.

This clone was detected once. The J gene is TRBJ2-5, the V gene TRBV5-1; 15 bases fit TRBD2. The length of the CDR3 is 16 residues. Unmatched junction bases numbered 4, after V lost 3 bases and J lost 4 bases. Germline CDR1 reads SGHRS; CDR2 reads YFSETQ. This chain's CDR3 is CASSYGLAGGPETQYF. The CDR3 DNA is TGCGCCAGCAGCTATGGACTAGCGGGGGGGCCAGAGACCCAGTACTTC.

The DNA of the CDR3 is TGCGCCAGCAGCTTGGTACGGGTAGGGAGGCTTCAAAGCACAGATACGCAGTATTTT. The encoded protein is CASSLVRVGRLQSTDTQYF. The J gene is TRBJ2-3, the V gene TRBV5-1; possible D gene TRBD2, 6 bases. V lost 0 bases and J lost 0, with 20 bases in between. CDR3 length: 19 residues. Germline lookup yields CDR1 SGHRS and CDR2 YFSETQ.

The chain joins TRBV4-1 to TRBJ1-4; the match to TRBD1 covers 9 bases. From germline, CDR1 is MGHRA and CDR2 YSYEKL. The V gene end was trimmed by 2 bases and the J gene end by 8 bases; junction bases not matched to a gene: 6. This CDR3 is 15 amino acids long. Here the CDR3 reads CASSQQQGAREKLFF. For the CDR3, the DNA is TGCGCCAGCAGCCAACAACAGGGGGCTCGGGAAAAACTGTTTTTT.

This rearrangement joins TRBV28 to TRBJ2-7; maybe TRBD2 (6 bases). The CDR3 loop spans 15 amino acids. Per the germline V gene, CDR1 is MDHEN and CDR2 is SYDVKM. CDR3: CASSYRLGGGYEQCV. The DNA for the CDR3 is TGTGCCAGCAGTTACCGACTAGGAGGCGGCTACGAGCAGTGCGTC.

The gene calls are TRBV30 and TRBJ2-7; TRBD1 matches at 7 bases. V gave up 2 bases and J gave up 9 bases; unmatched junction bases: 4. The CDR3 is made up of 11 amino acids. The germline CDR1 and CDR2 sequences are GTSNPN and SVGIG (reference sequence). CDR3 DNA: TGTGCCTGGAGTCTTACAGGGGCGCAGTACTTC. This translates into CAWSLTGAQYF. Filled out from reference TRBV30 and TRBJ2-7, the complete variable domain reads SQTIHQWPATLVQPVGSPLSLECTVEGTSNPNLYWYRQAAGRGLQLLFYSVGIGQISSEVPQNLSASRPQDRQFILSSKKLLLSDSGFYLCAWSLTGAQYFGPGTRLTVT.

The rearrangement uses TRBV5-1 and TRBJ1-2; possible D gene TRBD1, 6 bases. This CDR3 has 14 amino acids. From germline, CDR1 is SGHRS and CDR2 YFSETQ. Deletions cut 4 bases from V and 3 bases from J, with 13 bases between. CDR3 loop: CASSNLQGDYGYTF. CDR3 nucleotides: TGCGCCAGCAGCAATCTACAGGGAGACTATGGCTACACCTTC.

This chain links TRBV7-9 with TRBJ2-1; 10 bases map to TRBD1. This CDR3 is built from 14 residues. V shed 5 bases, J shed 9 bases, and the junction held 7 bases outside the gene matches. Germline CDR1 and CDR2: SEHNR and FQNEAQ (reference sequence). The CDR3 nucleotides are TGTGCCAGCAGCCCCCGACAGGGGGCCGTTGAGCAGTTCTTC. The encoded protein is CASSPRQGAVEQFF.

The count of this clone is one. The chain combines TRBV7-3 with TRBJ2-5, with 7 bases matching TRBD2. The CDR3 is 13 residues long. The junction had 4 bases not matched to a gene; V was cut back by 4 bases and J by 5 bases. The germline gives CDR1 SGHTA, CDR2 FQGTGA. CDR3 DNA: TGTGCCAGCAGCTCGACCGGGGGGGAGACCCAGTACTTC. Its translation is CASSSTGGETQYF.

This sequence joins TRBV30 and TRBJ2-5; no clear D gene. The J call may be mistaken, given a closer DNA end match to TRBJ2-7. This CDR3 has 12 residues. The germline gives CDR1 GTSNPN, CDR2 SVGIG (reference sequence). CDR3: CAWSEPNYEQYF. The CDR3 DNA reads TGTGCCTGGAGTGAACCGAACTACGAGCAGTACTTC.

V is TRBV5-1 and J is TRBJ2-3, with 9 nucleotides matching TRBD2. The CDR3 extends over 18 amino acids. Germline V gene data show CDR1 as SGHRS and CDR2 as YFSETQ. The V and J ends lost 1 base and 0 bases, in that order; junction bases with no gene match: 9. DNA for the CDR3: TGCGCCAGCAGCTTGCATCCTCTAGCGGGAACAAGCACAGATACGCAGTATTTT. Translated: CASSLHPLAGTSTDTQYF. Based on the CDR3 plus reference TRBV5-1 and TRBJ2-3, the full variable domain is KAGVTQTPRYLIKTRGQQVTLSCSPISGHRSVSWYQQTPGQGLQFLFEYFSETQRNKGNFPGRFSGRQFSNSRSEMNVSTLELGDSALYLCASSLHPLAGTSTDTQYFGPGTRLTVL.